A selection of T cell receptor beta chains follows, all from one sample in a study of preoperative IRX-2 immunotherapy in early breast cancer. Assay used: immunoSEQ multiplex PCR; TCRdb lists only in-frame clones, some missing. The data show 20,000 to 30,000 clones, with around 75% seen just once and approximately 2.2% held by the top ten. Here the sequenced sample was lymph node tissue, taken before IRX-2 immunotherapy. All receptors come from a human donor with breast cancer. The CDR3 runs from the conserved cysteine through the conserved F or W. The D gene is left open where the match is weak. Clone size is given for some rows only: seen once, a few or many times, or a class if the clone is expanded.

cdr3_nt: TGTGCCAGCAGGCTTACAGGTTCTTCTAATGAAAAACTGTTTTTT
cdr3_aa: CASRLTGSSNEKLFF
v_call: TRBV6-8
d_call: .
j_call: TRBJ1-4
clone_size: few

cdr3_nt: TGTGCCAGCAGCTTGGGGGCAGGGGCGGAAACTGGCTACACCTTC
cdr3_aa: CASSLGAGAETGYTF
v_call: TRBV11-3
d_call: .
j_call: TRBJ1-2
clone_size: .

cdr3_nt: TGTGCCAGCAGCTTCCGGGGGGAAGAGACCCAGTACTTC
cdr3_aa: CASSFRGEETQYF
v_call: TRBV7-8
d_call: TRBD2
j_call: TRBJ2-5
clone_size: .

cdr3_nt: TGTGCCAGCAGTGGCGGGGCGGACACTGAAGCTTTCTTT
cdr3_aa: CASSGGADTEAFF
v_call: TRBV6-8
d_call: .
j_call: TRBJ1-1
clone_size: .

cdr3_nt: TGTGCCAGCAGTACAACCTACAGGACAGGGGTTTACACCGGGGAGCTGTTTTTT
cdr3_aa: CASSTTYRTGVYTGELFF
v_call: TRBV6-8
d_call: TRBD1
j_call: TRBJ2-2
clone_size: .

cdr3_nt: TGTGCTAGCAGCTTTAGCGGGGGTAGAGATGAGCAGTTCTTC
cdr3_aa: CASSFSGGRDEQFF
v_call: TRBV11-3
d_call: TRBD2
j_call: TRBJ2-1
clone_size: .

cdr3_nt: TGTGCCAGCAGTTTTTACGGTATGAACACTGAAGCTTTCTTT
cdr3_aa: CASSFYGMNTEAFF
v_call: TRBV6-8
d_call: .
j_call: TRBJ1-1
clone_size: .

cdr3_nt: TGTGCCAGCAGTTCCCGCCCTCCCGGGACAGATACGCAGTATTTT
cdr3_aa: CASSSRPPGTDTQYF
v_call: TRBV6-8
d_call: .
j_call: TRBJ2-3
clone_size: .

cdr3_nt: TGTGCCAGCAGCCTGCAAAACTATGGCTACACCTTC
cdr3_aa: CASSLQNYGYTF
v_call: TRBV6-8
d_call: .
j_call: TRBJ1-2
clone_size: .

cdr3_nt: TGTGCCAGCAGTGTGTTAGGGTCTGACCAGCCCCAGCATTTT
cdr3_aa: CASSVLGSDQPQHF
v_call: TRBV6-8
d_call: .
j_call: TRBJ1-5
clone_size: .

cdr3_nt: TGCGCCAGCAGCTTGGCCCCTAGGGCGAATGAGCAGTTCTTC
cdr3_aa: CASSLAPRANEQFF
v_call: TRBV5-1
d_call: .
j_call: TRBJ2-1
clone_size: once

cdr3_nt: TGTGCCAGCAGTTACTCGGGAAGGGGCAATCAGCCCCAGCATTTT
cdr3_aa: CASSYSGRGNQPQHF
v_call: TRBV6-8
d_call: .
j_call: TRBJ1-5
clone_size: .

cdr3_nt: TGTGCCAGCTCCCCAAGGGGGGGGACTAGCAATCAGCCCCAGCATTTT
cdr3_aa: CASSPRGGTSNQPQHF
v_call: TRBV18
d_call: .
j_call: TRBJ1-5
clone_size: .

cdr3_nt: TGTGCCAGCAGTTTCCTAGGGGGCACTGAAGCTTTCTTT
cdr3_aa: CASSFLGGTEAFF
v_call: TRBV6-8
d_call: .
j_call: TRBJ1-1
clone_size: .

cdr3_nt: TGTGCCAGCAGTCGGCAAGAGGGAGGGAGGACTGAAGCTTTCTTT
cdr3_aa: CASSRQEGGRTEAFF
v_call: TRBV28
d_call: .
j_call: TRBJ1-1
clone_size: .

cdr3_nt: TGTGCCAGCAGCTTGGGTCGGGGACCTGGAAACACCATATATTTT
cdr3_aa: CASSLGRGPGNTIYF
v_call: TRBV11-3
d_call: .
j_call: TRBJ1-3
clone_size: .

cdr3_nt: TGTGCCAGCTCACCACTGATGAAGATGAACACTGAAGCTTTCTTT
cdr3_aa: CASSPLMKMNTEAFF
v_call: TRBV18
d_call: .
j_call: TRBJ1-1
clone_size: .

cdr3_nt: TGTGCCAGCAGTTGGGATGCAAATGAAAAACTGTTTTTT
cdr3_aa: CASSWDANEKLFF
v_call: TRBV6-8
d_call: .
j_call: TRBJ1-4
clone_size: .